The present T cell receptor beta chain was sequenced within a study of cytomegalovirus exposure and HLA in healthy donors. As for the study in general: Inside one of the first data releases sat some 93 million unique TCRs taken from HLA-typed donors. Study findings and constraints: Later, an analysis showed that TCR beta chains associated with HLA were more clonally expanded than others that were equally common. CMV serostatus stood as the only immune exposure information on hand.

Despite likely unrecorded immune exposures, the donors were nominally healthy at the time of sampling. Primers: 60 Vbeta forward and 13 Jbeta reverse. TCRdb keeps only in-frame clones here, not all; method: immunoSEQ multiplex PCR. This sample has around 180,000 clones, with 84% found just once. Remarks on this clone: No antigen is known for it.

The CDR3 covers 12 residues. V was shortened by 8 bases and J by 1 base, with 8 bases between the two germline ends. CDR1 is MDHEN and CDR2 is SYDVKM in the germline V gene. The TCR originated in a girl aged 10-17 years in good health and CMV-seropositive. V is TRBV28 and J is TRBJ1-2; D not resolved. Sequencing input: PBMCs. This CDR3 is CASRSVNYGYTF. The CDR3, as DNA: TGTGCCAGCCGGAGTGTTAACTATGGCTACACCTTC.